These 5 T cell receptor delta chains originate from one sample sequenced in a study of γδ T cells in repeated Plasmodium falciparum infection. TCRdb reapplied CATT to the multiplex PCR reads. Among over 55,000 delta-chain clones listed, over 1.5% were seen once. Gammadelta T cells were flow-sorted from PBMC into Vgamma9/Vdelta2+ and Vdelta2-negative populations for bulk analysis. Sequencing was done on a sample of gamma-delta T cells from blood. Receptors were obtained from a pool of human donors (malaria-infected and uninfected, not separated).

Concerning this clone: It is likely a read error: a sequence one base away is far more abundant. Different DNA sequences within this sample yield the same CDR3. The V gene is given as TRDV3, and no J gene call is available; the table's D call, TRDD3, was not checked against the DNA. From germline, CDR1 is TVYSNPD and CDR2 GDNSRS (reference sequence). CDR3 size: 19 residues. The CDR3 sequence is CAFWRSAYWGSPYTDKLIF. In DNA, the CDR3 is TGTGCCTTTTGGCGCTCGGCGTACTGGGGGAGTCCTTACACCGATAAGCTCATCTTT.

The sample holds many counts of this clone. The protein TCRdb lists belongs to a much larger clone and differs from this DNA's translation at residue 3, which points to a read error; the protein shown is made from the DNA. The chain joins TRDV3 to TRDJ2, with TRDD3 matching over 11 bases. Germline assignment: CDR1 TVYSNPD and CDR2 GDNSRS (reference sequence). V lost 4 bases and J lost 7; bases outside the gene matches: 38. This CDR3 contains 24 residues. The CDR3 protein is CASRFYRNYEGIYWGIVVRAQLFF. The CDR3 DNA reads as TGTGCCTCTAGATTCTACCGGAACTACGAGGGAATTTACTGGGGGATAGTGGTTAGAGCACAACTCTTCTTT. The entire variable domain, with the rest obtained from reference TRDV3 and TRDJ2, is as follows: CDKVTQSSPDQTVASGSEVVLLCTYDTVYSNPDLFWYRIRPDYSFQFVFYGDNSRSEGADFTQGRFSVKHILTQKAFHLVISPVRTEDSATYYCASRFYRNYEGIYWGIVVRAQLFFGKGTQLIVEP.

Of note for this clone: This likely reflects a read error, since a far larger clone is one base away. The same CDR3 is also encoded by other DNA sequences in this sample. No call exists for the J gene, whereas the V gene is TRDV3. This CDR3 has 12 amino acids. Germline-derived CDR1 and CDR2 are TVYSNPD and GDNSRS (reference sequence). CDR3 amino acids: CALLWYTDKLIF. The CDR3 nucleotides are TGTGCCCTCCTGTGGTACACCGATAAACTCATCTTC.

This clone has ten or more counts. Other DNA sequences from this sample encode an identical CDR3 as well. This sequence joins TRDV3 and TRDJ1; tentatively, D is TRDD2 (6 bases). Germline CDR1 and CDR2: TVYSNPD and GDNSRS (reference sequence). This CDR3 has 13 residues. V was shortened by 4 bases and J by 12 bases, with 24 bases between the two germline ends. CDR3 protein: CASAQGGVLPFIF. In DNA form, the CDR3 reads TGTGCCTCAGCCCAAGGAGGGGTCCTACCCTTCATCTTT.

Note on this clone: Translating this DNA gives a protein that differs at residue 12 from the TCRdb one, which belongs to a much larger clone; a read error is likely, and the protein shown is this translation. The J gene was not called, though the V gene is TRDV1. This CDR3 is 14 amino acids long. CDR1 and CDR2 (germline): TSWWSYY, QGS. CDR3 sequence: CALGPFLGYGKPIF. CDR3 nucleotides: TGTGCTCTTGGTCCTTTCCTAGGGTACGGTAAACCCATCTTT.